Below are 20 T cell receptor beta chains sequenced from a single sample in a study of blood T cells in healthy people across ages. The authors ran a second PCR of about 7 to 11 cycles using a sample-barcoded 5' primer and a J-beta primer mix. TCRdb re-called the 5' RACE reads with MiXCR, one entry per CDR3 protein. The table includes about 600,000 distinct CDR3 sequences, roughly 48% detected once. The specimen sequenced was blood. All receptors derive from an elderly man in good health.

The CDR3 is CASSQARQAYEQYF. CDR3 bases: TGTGCCAGCAGCCAAGCGAGACAGGCCTACGAGCAGTACTTC. V usage is TRBV4-2 and J usage is TRBJ2-7; possibly TRBD1 for D (6 bases). The CDR3 has 14 residues. With 1 base removed from V and 2 bases from J, the gap between germline ends came to 9 bases. CDR1 LGHNA and CDR2 YNFKEQ come from the germline V gene.

The chain links TRBV10-3 to TRBJ2-4; D is tentatively TRBD1 or TRBD2 (6 bases each). The V and J ends lost 0 bases and 1 base respectively, with 10 bases between them. From germline, CDR1 is ENHRY and CDR2 SYGVKD. The CDR3 covers 16 residues. The CDR3 DNA follows: TGTGCCATCAGTGAGTCAAGGGGGACTGCCAAAAACATTCAGTACTTC. It specifies CAISESRGTAKNIQYF.

The chain is built from TRBV5-1 and TRBJ2-2; D possibly corresponds to TRBD1 (6 bases). The germline gives CDR1 SGHRS, CDR2 YFSETQ. Deletions cut 0 bases from V and 4 bases from J, with 10 bases between. The CDR3 is 15 residues long. In DNA, the CDR3 is TGCGCCAGCAGCTTGGACAGGGCGAGCACCGGGGAGCTGTTTTTT. Translated: CASSLDRASTGELFF.

This chain links TRBV7-6 with TRBJ1-1; D is uncertain. Germline-derived CDR1 and CDR2 are SGHVS and FNYEAQ. V lost 6 bases and J lost 5, with 13 bases in between. This CDR3 is built from 13 residues. CDR3 region: CASRFAAGTEAFF. DNA for the CDR3: TGTGCCAGCAGGTTTGCGGCCGGGACTGAAGCTTTCTTT. Full variable domain (missing parts from reference TRBV7-6 and TRBJ1-1): GAGVSQSPRYKVTKRGQDVALRCDPISGHVSLYWYRQALGQGPEFLTYFNYEAQQDKSGLPNDRFSAERPEGSISTLTIQRTEQRDSAMYRCASRFAAGTEAFFGQGTRLTVV.

The chain uses TRBV10-3 and TRBJ1-5, with D hard to call. The CDR3 is made up of 12 amino acids. V lost 3 bases to trimming and J lost 1 base, with 1 base between them. Looked up from germline, CDR1 is ENHRY and CDR2 is SYGVKD. The DNA for the CDR3 is TGTGCCATCAGTGACAGCAATCAGCCCCAGCATTTT. Protein sequence: CAISDSNQPQHF.

This clonotype was seen repeatedly, ten times or more. V is TRBV20-1 and J is TRBJ2-3; no firm D call. Trimming removed 3 bases from V and 3 bases from J, with 4 bases in between. CDR3 length: 11 amino acids. Germline values: CDR1 DFQATT, CDR2 SNEGSKA (reference sequence). The CDR3 protein is CSASLTDTQYF. In DNA form, the CDR3 reads TGCAGTGCTAGTCTGACAGATACGCAGTATTTT.

The gene calls are TRBV9 and TRBJ2-1; D is unresolved. The germline gives CDR1 SGDLS, CDR2 YYNGEE. The CDR3 is 12 residues long. The V gene lost 2 bases and the J gene lost 9 bases, with 9 bases spanning the gap. Here the CDR3 reads CASSVDLGEQFF. CDR3 in DNA: TGTGCCAGCAGCGTTGACCTGGGTGAGCAGTTCTTC.

This chain uses TRBV7-8 with TRBJ2-1, with TRBD2 identical over 10 bases. There are 19 residues in the CDR3. Germline V lookup: CDR1 SGHVS, CDR2 FQNEAQ. Germline trimming cut 2 bases from V and 0 bases from J; bases unmatched to any gene: 10. CDR3 in amino acids: CASSLNVAGGLSSYNEQFF. In nucleotides, the CDR3 is TGTGCCAGCAGCTTAAATGTAGCGGGGGGCCTAAGCTCCTACAATGAGCAGTTCTTC.

This chain connects TRBV2 to TRBJ2-3; 7 nucleotides line up with TRBD2. Trimming removed 6 bases from V and 2 bases from J; junction bases left unmatched: 2. The CDR3 loop spans 13 amino acids. The germline CDR1 and CDR2 sequences are SNHLY and FYNNEI. CDR3 amino acids: CASRLANTDTQYF. For the CDR3, the DNA is TGTGCCAGCAGACTAGCGAACACAGATACGCAGTATTTT.

The chain joins TRBV7-2 to TRBJ2-4; TRBD1 matches at 8 bases. The J call may be mistaken, given a closer DNA end match to TRBJ2-7. This CDR3 has 14 residues. Germline CDR1 SGHTA, CDR2 FQGNSA. This CDR3 is CASSVDRGNYEQYF. Written as DNA, the CDR3 is TGTGCCAGCAGCGTAGACAGGGGCAACTACGAGCAGTACTTC.

The chain is built from TRBV11-1 and TRBJ2-5; no definite D call. Trimming took 4 bases from V and 7 from J, leaving 7 bases between them. Germline V gene lookup returns CDR1 SGHAT and CDR2 FQDESV (reference sequence). The CDR3 has 11 residues. As DNA, the CDR3 is TGTGCCAGCAGCTCCACTGTGACCCAGTACTTC. As protein: CASSSTVTQYF.

The gene calls are TRBV7-3 and TRBJ2-1; D gene ambiguous. V dropped 6 bases and J dropped 6 bases, with 9 bases sitting between them. There are 12 residues in the CDR3. Per germline, CDR1 SGHTA and CDR2 FQGTGA. The CDR3 protein is CASSPDANEQFF. CDR3 in DNA: TGTGCCAGCAGTCCAGATGCCAATGAGCAGTTCTTC.

This clonotype was recorded a few times. V is TRBV5-1 and J is TRBJ2-3, with 9 nucleotides matching TRBD2. The trim removed 4 bases at V and 0 bases at J, leaving 15 bases unmatched. The CDR3 runs to 19 residues. CDR1 is SGHRS, CDR2 YFSETQ, per germline. The CDR3 DNA reads as TGCGCCAGCAGCCCCGCCGGGCTAGCGGGGCGCCCTAGCACAGATACGCAGTATTTT. This codes for CASSPAGLAGRPSTDTQYF.

The table lists this clonotype with a few counts. This chain links TRBV29-1 with TRBJ2-7; 8 bases agree with TRBD1. The DNA end is a closer match to TRBJ2-5, so the J assignment may be wrong. The CDR3 totals 15 residues. CDR1 is SQVTM, CDR2 ANQGSEA, per germline. This chain's CDR3 is CSVGGPGGSGETQYF. CDR3 nucleotides: TGCAGCGTTGGCGGGCCAGGGGGCAGCGGTGAGACCCAGTACTTC.

V is TRBV7-2 and J is TRBJ2-5, with 11 bases identical to TRBD1. The CDR3 sequence is 15 residues long. Per the germline V gene, CDR1 is SGHTA and CDR2 is FQGNSA. J lost 5 bases, V lost 2 bases, and 4 bases had no gene match. The CDR3 DNA sequence: TGTGCCAGCAGCTTATGGACAGGGGGCGTGGAGACCCAGTACTTC. Protein sequence: CASSLWTGGVETQYF.

Written as DNA, the CDR3 is TGCGCCAGCAGCCTCACAGGGCGGGGTGAGCAGTTCTTC. Translation: CASSLTGRGEQFF. The chain carries TRBV4-1 and TRBJ2-1; D tentatively fits TRBD1 or TRBD2 (6 bases each). The V gene's germline CDR1 is MGHRA and CDR2 YSYEKL. V was cut by 4 bases and J by 9 bases, with 13 bases left in between. There are 13 residues in the CDR3.

As concerns this clonotype: At one boundary the junction diverges from the germline segment, which might be a read error. This rearrangement joins TRBV29-1 to TRBJ2-1, with 8 positions matching TRBD1. This CDR3 spans 14 amino acids. CDR1 SQVTM and CDR2 ANQGSEA come from the germline V gene. The CDR3 loop is CSALQGEAYKEQFF. CDR3 DNA: TGCAGCGCCTTACAGGGGGAGGCCTACAAGGAGCAGTTCTTC.

In its sample, this clonotype was seen a few times. The chain carries TRBV27 and TRBJ2-1; 9 nucleotides line up with TRBD2. The CDR3 loop spans 18 amino acids. Trimming cost V 1 base and J 6 bases; bases outside gene matches: 13. The germline CDR1 and CDR2 sequences are MNHEY and SMNVEV (reference sequence). The CDR3 nucleotides are TGTGCCAGCAGTTTATGGGCGGGAGGGCCACTTCGATCCAATGAGCAGTTCTTC. The encoded protein is CASSLWAGGPLRSNEQFF.

This clonotype was observed many times. The chain links TRBV6-5 to TRBJ2-7, with D possibly matching TRBD2 (6 bases). CDR1 is MNHEY, CDR2 SVGAGI, per germline. V lost 6 bases to trimming and J lost 2 bases, with 14 bases between them. The CDR3 totals 14 residues. CDR3 nucleotide sequence: TGTGCCAGCAGCAAGGGACTGAAAGCCTACGAGCAGTACTTC. Translation: CASSKGLKAYEQYF.

This sequence joins TRBV20-1 and TRBJ2-2, with D possibly being TRBD2 (7 bases). Per germline, CDR1 DFQATT and CDR2 SNEGSKA (reference sequence). The CDR3 spans 14 residues. Trimming took off 0 bases at V and 6 bases at J, with 11 bases between the two ends. Here the CDR3 DNA reads TGCAGTGCTAGAGAAGGGCGGGGGCCCGGGGAGCTGTTTTTT. Residues: CSAREGRGPGELFF.